The source of this T cell receptor (beta chain) is a study of cytomegalovirus exposure and HLA in healthy donors. Overall study findings and caveats: Researchers reportedly found TCR beta sequences accurately predicted most subjects' HLA-A and HLA-B alleles. Links to common viral pathogens appeared, in a later analysis, for several of the most significant clusters.

PCR was performed using 60 Vbeta and 13 Jbeta primers. The protocol was immunoSEQ multiplex PCR, while the TCRdb copy is restricted to in-frame clones and leaves out a portion. The data show 84,000 or so clones, more than 60% seen once. Notes on this clone: The antigen is unknown.

In germline, CDR1 is MNHNS, CDR2 SASEGT. V dropped 4 bases and J dropped 5 bases, with 14 bases sitting between them. The CDR3 sequence is 14 residues long. What was sequenced was PBMCs. The chain links TRBV6-1 to TRBJ2-5; D call uncertain. The sequence was obtained from a man aged 25 to 40 in good health and CMV-seronegative. Written as DNA, the CDR3 is TGTGCCAGCAGTGTCGTTCGCGGCTCGGAGACCCAGTACTTC. This encodes CASSVVRGSETQYF.